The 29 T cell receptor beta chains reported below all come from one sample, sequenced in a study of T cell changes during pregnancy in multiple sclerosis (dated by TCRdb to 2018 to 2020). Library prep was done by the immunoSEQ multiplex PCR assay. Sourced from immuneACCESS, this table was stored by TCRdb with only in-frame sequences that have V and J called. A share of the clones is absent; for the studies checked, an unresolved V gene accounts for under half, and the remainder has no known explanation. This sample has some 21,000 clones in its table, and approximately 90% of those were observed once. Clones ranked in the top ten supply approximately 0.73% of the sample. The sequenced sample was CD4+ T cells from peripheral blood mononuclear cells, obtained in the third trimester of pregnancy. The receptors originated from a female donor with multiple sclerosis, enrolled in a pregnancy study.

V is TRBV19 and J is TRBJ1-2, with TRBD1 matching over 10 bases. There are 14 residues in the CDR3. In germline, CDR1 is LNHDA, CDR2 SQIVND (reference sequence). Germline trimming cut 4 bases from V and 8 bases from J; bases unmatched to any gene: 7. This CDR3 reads CASSTPDRGRGYTF. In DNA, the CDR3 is TGTGCCAGTAGTACCCCGGACAGGGGGAGGGGCTACACCTTC.

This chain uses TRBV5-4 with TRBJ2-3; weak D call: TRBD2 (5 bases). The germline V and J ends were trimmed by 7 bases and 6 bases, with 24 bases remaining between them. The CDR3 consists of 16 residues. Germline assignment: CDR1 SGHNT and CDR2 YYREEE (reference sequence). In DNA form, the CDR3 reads TGTGCCAGCCGTCCCGGGCCCGCCGGGCGAGGGGATACGCAGTATTTT. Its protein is CASRPGPAGRGDTQYF.

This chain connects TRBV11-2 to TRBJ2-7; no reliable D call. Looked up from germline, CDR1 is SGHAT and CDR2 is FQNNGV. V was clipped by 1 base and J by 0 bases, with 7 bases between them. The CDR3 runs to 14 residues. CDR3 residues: CASSLAASSYEQYF. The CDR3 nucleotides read TGTGCCAGCAGCTTAGCAGCTAGCTCCTACGAGCAGTACTTC.

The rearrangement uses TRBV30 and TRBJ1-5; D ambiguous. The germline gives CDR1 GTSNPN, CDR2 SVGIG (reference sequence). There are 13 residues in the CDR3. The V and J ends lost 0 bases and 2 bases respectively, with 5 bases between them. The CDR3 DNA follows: TGTGCCTGGAGTGTACTTCGCAATCAGCCCCAGCATTTT. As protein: CAWSVLRNQPQHF.

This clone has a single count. The CDR3 bases are TGTGCCAGCAGTCCTCAGGGGGACACCGGGGAGCTGTTTTTT. Encoded protein: CASSPQGDTGELFF. The rearrangement joins TRBV27 to TRBJ2-2; TRBD1 matches at 7 bases. The CDR3 runs to 14 residues. V lost 5 bases to trimming and J lost 3 bases; unmatched junction nucleotides: 3. Per germline, CDR1 MNHEY and CDR2 SMNVEV (reference sequence).

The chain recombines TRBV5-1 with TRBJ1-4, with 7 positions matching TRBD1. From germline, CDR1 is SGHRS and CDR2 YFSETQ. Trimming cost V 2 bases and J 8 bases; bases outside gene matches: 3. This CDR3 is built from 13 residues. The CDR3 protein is CASSFRGIEKLFF. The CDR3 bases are TGCGCCAGCAGCTTCAGGGGGATCGAAAAACTGTTTTTT.

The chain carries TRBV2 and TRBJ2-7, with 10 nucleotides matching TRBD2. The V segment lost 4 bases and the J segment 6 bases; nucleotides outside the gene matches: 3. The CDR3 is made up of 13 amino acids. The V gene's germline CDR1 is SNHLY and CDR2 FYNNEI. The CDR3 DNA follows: TGTGCCAGCAGTGCTCAGCGGGGGGGCGAGCAGTACTTC. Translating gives CASSAQRGGEQYF.

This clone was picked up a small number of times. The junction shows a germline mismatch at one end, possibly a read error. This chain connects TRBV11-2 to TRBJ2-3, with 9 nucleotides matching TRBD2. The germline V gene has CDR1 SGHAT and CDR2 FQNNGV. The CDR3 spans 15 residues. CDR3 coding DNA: TGTGCCAGCAGCCCTCCCGGGACTAGCAGAGATACGCAGTATTTT. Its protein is CASSPPGTSRDTQYF.

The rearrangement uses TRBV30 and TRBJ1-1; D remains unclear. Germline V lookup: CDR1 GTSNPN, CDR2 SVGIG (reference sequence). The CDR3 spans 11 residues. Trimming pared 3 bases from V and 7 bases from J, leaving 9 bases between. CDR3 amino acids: CAWSWENEAFF. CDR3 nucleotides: TGTGCCTGGAGCTGGGAGAATGAAGCTTTCTTT.

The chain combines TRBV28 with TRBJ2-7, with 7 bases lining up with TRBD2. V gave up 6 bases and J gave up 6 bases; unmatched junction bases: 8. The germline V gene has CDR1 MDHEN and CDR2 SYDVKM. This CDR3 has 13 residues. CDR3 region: CASRLREAGEQYF. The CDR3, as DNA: TGTGCCAGCAGATTACGGGAGGCGGGCGAGCAGTACTTC.

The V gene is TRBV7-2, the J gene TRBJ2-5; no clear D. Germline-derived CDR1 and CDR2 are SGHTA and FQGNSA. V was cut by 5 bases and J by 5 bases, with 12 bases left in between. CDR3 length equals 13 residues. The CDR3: CASSPRVMETQYF. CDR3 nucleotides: TGTGCCAGCAGCCCTAGAGTGATGGAGACCCAGTACTTC.

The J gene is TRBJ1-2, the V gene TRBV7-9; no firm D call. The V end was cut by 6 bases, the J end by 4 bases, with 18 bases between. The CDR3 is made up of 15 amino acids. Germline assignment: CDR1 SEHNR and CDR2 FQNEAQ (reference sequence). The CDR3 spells CASSYAPRGGYGYTF. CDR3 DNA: TGTGCCAGCAGTTACGCCCCCCGGGGTGGCTATGGCTACACCTTC.

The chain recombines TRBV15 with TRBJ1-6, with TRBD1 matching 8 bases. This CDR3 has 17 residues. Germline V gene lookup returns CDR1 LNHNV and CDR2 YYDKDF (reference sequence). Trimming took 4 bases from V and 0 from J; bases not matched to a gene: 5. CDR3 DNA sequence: TGTGCCACCAGCACTAATGACAGGGGCTCCTATAATTCACCCCTCCACTTT. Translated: CATSTNDRGSYNSPLHF.

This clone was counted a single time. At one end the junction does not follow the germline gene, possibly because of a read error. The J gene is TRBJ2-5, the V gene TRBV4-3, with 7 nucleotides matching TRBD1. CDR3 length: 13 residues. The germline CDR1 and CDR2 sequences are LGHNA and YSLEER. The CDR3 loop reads CAGSSTGRETQYF. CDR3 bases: TGCGCCGGCAGCTCGACAGGGCGAGAGACCCAGTACTTC.

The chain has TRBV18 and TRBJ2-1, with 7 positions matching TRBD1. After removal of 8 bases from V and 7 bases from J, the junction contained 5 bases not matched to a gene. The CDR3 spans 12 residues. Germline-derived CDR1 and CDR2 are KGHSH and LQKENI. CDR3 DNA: TGTGCCAGCACCGGACAGGCTAATGAGCAGTTCTTC. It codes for CASTGQANEQFF.

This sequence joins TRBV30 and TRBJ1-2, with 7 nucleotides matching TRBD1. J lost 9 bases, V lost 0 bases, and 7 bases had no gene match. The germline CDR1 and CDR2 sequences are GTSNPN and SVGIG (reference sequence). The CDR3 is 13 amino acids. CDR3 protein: CAWSVDRVSRYTF. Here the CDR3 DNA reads TGTGCCTGGAGTGTTGACAGGGTATCTCGCTACACCTTC.

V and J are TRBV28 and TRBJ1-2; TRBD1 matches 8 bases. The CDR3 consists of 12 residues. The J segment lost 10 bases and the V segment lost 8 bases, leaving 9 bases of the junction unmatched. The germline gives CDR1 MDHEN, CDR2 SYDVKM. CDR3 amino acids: CASQGAQGAYTF. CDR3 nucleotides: TGTGCCAGCCAGGGGGCGCAAGGTGCCTACACCTTC.

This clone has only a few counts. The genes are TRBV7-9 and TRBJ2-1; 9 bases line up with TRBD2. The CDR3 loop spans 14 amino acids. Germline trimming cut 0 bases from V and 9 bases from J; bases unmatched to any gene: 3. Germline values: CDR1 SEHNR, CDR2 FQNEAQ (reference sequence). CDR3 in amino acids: CASSLARRGGEQFF. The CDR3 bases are TGTGCCAGCAGCTTAGCGCGGCGGGGGGGTGAGCAGTTCTTC.

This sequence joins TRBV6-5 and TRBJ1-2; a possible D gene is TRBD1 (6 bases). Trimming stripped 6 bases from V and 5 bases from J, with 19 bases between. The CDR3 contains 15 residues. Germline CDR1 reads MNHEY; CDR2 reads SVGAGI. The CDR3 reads CASSRVGGAGYGYTF. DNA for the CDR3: TGTGCCAGCAGCCGTGTCGGGGGGGCGGGGTATGGCTACACCTTC.

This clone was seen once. In DNA, the CDR3 is TGTGCCAGCGTCAGGGAGCAGGCGGGGAATCAAGGCTACACCTTC. Its protein is CASVREQAGNQGYTF. The chain has TRBV6-1 and TRBJ1-2; D may be TRBD1 (5 bases). Germline V gene sequence: CDR1 MNHNS, CDR2 SASEGT. V lost 8 bases and J lost 8, with 24 bases in between. This CDR3 has 15 amino acids.

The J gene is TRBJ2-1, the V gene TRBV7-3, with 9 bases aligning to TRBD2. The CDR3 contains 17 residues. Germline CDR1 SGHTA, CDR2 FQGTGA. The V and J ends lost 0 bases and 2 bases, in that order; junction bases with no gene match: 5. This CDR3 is CASSLTRTSVPYNEQFF. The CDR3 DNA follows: TGTGCCAGCAGCTTAACGAGGACTAGCGTGCCCTACAATGAGCAGTTCTTC.

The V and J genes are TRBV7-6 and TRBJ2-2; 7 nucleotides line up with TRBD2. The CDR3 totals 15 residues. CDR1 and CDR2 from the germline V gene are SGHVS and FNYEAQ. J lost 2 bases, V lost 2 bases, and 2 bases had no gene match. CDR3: CASSLRGGNTGELFF. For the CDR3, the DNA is TGTGCCAGCAGCTTACGCGGGGGAAACACCGGGGAGCTGTTTTTT.

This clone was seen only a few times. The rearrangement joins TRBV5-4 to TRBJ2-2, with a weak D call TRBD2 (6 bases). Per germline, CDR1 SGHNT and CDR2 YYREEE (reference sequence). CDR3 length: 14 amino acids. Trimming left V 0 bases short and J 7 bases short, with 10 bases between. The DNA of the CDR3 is TGTGCCAGCAGCTTGGACAGGAGGGGCGGGGAGCTGTTTTTT. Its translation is CASSLDRRGGELFF.

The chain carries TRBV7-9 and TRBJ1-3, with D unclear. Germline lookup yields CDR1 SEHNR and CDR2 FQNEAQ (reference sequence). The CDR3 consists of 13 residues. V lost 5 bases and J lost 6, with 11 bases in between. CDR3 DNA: TGTGCCAGCAGCCAAGCCACGGTAAACACCATATATTTT. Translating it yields CASSQATVNTIYF.

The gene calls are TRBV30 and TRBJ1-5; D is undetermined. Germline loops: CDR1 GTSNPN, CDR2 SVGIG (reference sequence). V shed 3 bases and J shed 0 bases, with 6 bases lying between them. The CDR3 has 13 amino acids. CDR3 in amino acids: CAWSRNSNQPQHF. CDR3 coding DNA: TGTGCCTGGAGCCGTAATAGCAATCAGCCCCAGCATTTT.

The DNA for the CDR3 is TGTGCCAGTAGTATAGCCCGGGGGAGAGATAGCAATCAGCCCCAGCATTTT. Translated: CASSIARGRDSNQPQHF. The chain couples TRBV19 to TRBJ1-5; TRBD1 might be the D (5 bases). The CDR3 contains 17 residues. Germline V gene sequence: CDR1 LNHDA, CDR2 SQIVND (reference sequence). V lost 1 base, J lost 0 bases, and 13 bases lay in between.

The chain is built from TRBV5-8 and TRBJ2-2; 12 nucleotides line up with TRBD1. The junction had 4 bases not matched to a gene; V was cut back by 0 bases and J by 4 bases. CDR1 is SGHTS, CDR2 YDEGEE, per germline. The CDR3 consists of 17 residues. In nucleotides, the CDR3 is TGTGCCAGCAGCTTGGATGGGACAGGGGGCCCCACCGGGGAGCTGTTTTTT. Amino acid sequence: CASSLDGTGGPTGELFF.

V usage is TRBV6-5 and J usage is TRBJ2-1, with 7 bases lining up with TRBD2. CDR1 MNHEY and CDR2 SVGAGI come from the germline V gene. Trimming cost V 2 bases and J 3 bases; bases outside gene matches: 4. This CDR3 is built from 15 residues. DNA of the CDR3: TGTGCCAGCAGTTACAAGCGCGGGGGCTACAATGAGCAGTTCTTC. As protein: CASSYKRGGYNEQFF.

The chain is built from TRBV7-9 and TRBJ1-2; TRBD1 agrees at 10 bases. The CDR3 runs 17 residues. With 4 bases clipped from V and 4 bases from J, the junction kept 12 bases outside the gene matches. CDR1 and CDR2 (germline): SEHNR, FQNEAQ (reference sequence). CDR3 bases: TGTGCCAGCAGCTCCTCCAGGAGGACAGGGGGGGGCTATGGCTACACCTTC. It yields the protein CASSSSRRTGGGYGYTF.